Listed here are 21 T cell receptor beta chains from one sample, sequenced in a study of beta chain features in type 1 diabetes (dated by TCRdb to 2017 to 2018). Results the study describes overall, beyond this receptor: Type 1 diabetes patients showed a moderate but significant shortening of TCRB CDR3 length in all four CD4+ subsets.

Library prep was done by the immunoSEQ multiplex PCR assay. The entire isolated RNA was reverse transcribed using the High Capacity cDNA Reverse Transcription Kit, and thus expressed TCRB transcripts were sequenced. The source is immuneACCESS, and TCRdb retained only in-frame sequences with V and J called. Part of the clones is not carried over; for the studies checked, unresolved V genes explain less than half of this, and the remainder is unexplained. This sample has some 150,000 clones in its table, and 8.5% to 10% of those were observed once. The top ten clones comprise under 0.75% of the sample. For these TCRs, the target antigens are not known. The sample comprised central memory CD4+ T cells from blood. All receptors come from a woman under 40 with type 1 diabetes.

The rearrangement uses TRBV4-1 and TRBJ2-7; a weak D match, TRBD1 (5 bases). V lost 1 base and J lost 3, with 10 bases in between. Germline CDR1 and CDR2: MGHRA and YSYEKL. This CDR3 has 14 amino acids. This chain's CDR3 is CASSQADSLYEQYF. Written as DNA, the CDR3 is TGCGCCAGCAGCCAAGCCGACAGCCTCTACGAGCAGTACTTC.

This clone was counted a few times. This chain connects TRBV9 to TRBJ2-3; TRBD1 aligns across 8 bases. Germline lookup yields CDR1 SGDLS and CDR2 YYNGEE. The length of the CDR3 is 16 residues. The V segment lost 4 bases and the J segment 3 bases; nucleotides outside the gene matches: 10. The CDR3 here is CASSPSGQGRTDTQYF. The CDR3 region has the DNA TGTGCCAGCAGCCCTTCCGGACAGGGTAGAACAGATACGCAGTATTTT.

This chain uses TRBV5-1 with TRBJ2-2, with 15 bases lining up with TRBD2. The J segment lost 5 bases and the V segment lost 1 base, leaving 6 bases of the junction unmatched. Germline V gene sequence: CDR1 SGHRS, CDR2 YFSETQ. The length of the CDR3 is 18 residues. This CDR3 reads CASSLTGTSGRYTGELFF. The CDR3 DNA is TGCGCCAGCAGCTTGACCGGGACTAGCGGGAGGTATACCGGGGAGCTGTTTTTT.

This clone turned up a few times. The CDR3 is CASSGPEGGNQPQHF. The CDR3 coding sequence is TGTGCCAGCAGCGGTCCGGAGGGAGGCAATCAGCCCCAGCATTTT. The chain uses TRBV9 and TRBJ1-5; no reliable D call. The CDR3 consists of 15 residues. Trimming took 3 bases from V and 2 from J, leaving 12 bases between them. Germline CDR1 is SGDLS and CDR2 is YYNGEE.

The chain links TRBV11-2 to TRBJ2-5, with 10 bases identical to TRBD1. Judging by the DNA end, TRBJ2-7 fits better; the J call may be wrong. The CDR3 contains 12 residues. Germline CDR1 SGHAT, CDR2 FQNNGV. The CDR3 bases are TGTGCCAGCAGCGGACAGGGGGGCGAGCAGTACTTC. Amino acids: CASSGQGGEQYF.

The V gene is TRBV4-1, the J gene TRBJ1-1; TRBD1 matches 8 bases. Germline CDR1 reads MGHRA; CDR2 reads YSYEKL. This CDR3 is 13 amino acids long. J was trimmed by 10 bases and V by 6 bases; bases with no gene match: 10. The CDR3 is CASRLTGGRGAFF. The CDR3, as DNA: TGCGCCAGCAGACTTACAGGGGGTAGGGGAGCTTTCTTT.

This chain links TRBV11-2 with TRBJ2-6; no definite D call. The CDR3 is made up of 15 amino acids. Germline V lookup: CDR1 SGHAT, CDR2 FQNNGV. Trimming removed 3 bases at V and 0 bases at J, with 6 bases between. CDR3 loop: CASSFGYSGANVLTF. CDR3 bases: TGTGCCAGCAGCTTCGGTTACTCTGGGGCCAACGTCCTGACTTTC.

This clone turned up a few times. The chain employs TRBV28 and TRBJ1-2; D possibly corresponds to TRBD1 (5 bases). The CDR3 contains 15 residues. V was shortened by 5 bases and J by 5 bases, with 18 bases between the two germline ends. Germline V gene sequence: CDR1 MDHEN, CDR2 SYDVKM. The CDR3 coding sequence is TGTGCCAGCAGTATACCCGCCCAGGGCGGATATGGCTACACCTTC. This codes for CASSIPAQGGYGYTF.

Only one count was recorded for this clone. The J gene is TRBJ2-1, the V gene TRBV7-3; no reliable D call. V was clipped by 8 bases and J by 2 bases, with 16 bases between them. The germline V gene has CDR1 SGHTA and CDR2 FQGTGA. The CDR3 is made up of 15 amino acids. The CDR3 region is CASAELLAPYNEQFF. In DNA, the CDR3 is TGTGCCAGCGCCGAACTACTCGCCCCCTACAATGAGCAGTTCTTC.

The DNA for the CDR3 is TGCAGCGTTCTACTAGCGGGAGGGCCGAAAGAGACCCAGTACTTC. Translating gives CSVLLAGGPKETQYF. V gene TRBV29-1 combines with J gene TRBJ2-5; 13 nucleotides line up with TRBD2. Germline values: CDR1 SQVTM, CDR2 ANQGSEA. V lost 5 bases, J lost 3 bases, and 6 bases stayed unmatched. CDR3 length: 15 residues.

The CDR3 here is CASSLGTSGSNEQFF. CDR3 bases: TGCGCCAGCAGCTTGGGGACTAGCGGGAGTAATGAGCAGTTCTTC. J is TRBJ2-1 and V is TRBV5-1, with 13 bases fitting TRBD2. Looked up from germline, CDR1 is SGHRS and CDR2 is YFSETQ. Trimming at V came to 0 bases and at J to 7 bases, leaving 1 base not matched to a gene. The CDR3 has 15 residues.

This clone has only a few counts. V is TRBV30 and J is TRBJ1-3, with D possibly TRBD1 on 5 matching bases. The germline V and J ends were trimmed by 0 bases and 3 bases, with 12 bases remaining between them. Germline V CDR1 and CDR2: GTSNPN, SVGIG (reference sequence). This CDR3 is 15 amino acids long. CDR3 coding DNA: TGTGCCTGGAGTGTATTCGGAGGGGATGGAAACACCATATATTTT. This translates into CAWSVFGGDGNTIYF.

In this sample, this clone turned up a few times. V gene TRBV7-2 combines with J gene TRBJ1-1, with D possibly TRBD1 on 5 matching bases. The CDR3 contains 13 residues. V was pared by 6 bases and J by 1 base, with 9 bases between. The germline V gene has CDR1 SGHTA and CDR2 FQGNSA. The DNA of the CDR3 is TGTGCCAGCAGATTCGGACAGAACACTGAAGCTTTCTTT. As protein: CASRFGQNTEAFF.

This chain uses TRBV13 with TRBJ1-1; no clear D gene. V was cut by 4 bases and J by 1 base, with 7 bases left in between. The CDR3 is 13 residues long. CDR1 and CDR2 from the germline V gene are PRHDT and FYEKMQ (reference sequence). Written as DNA, the CDR3 is TGTGCCAGCAGCTCTCGTCCGAACACTGAAGCTTTCTTT. Protein sequence: CASSSRPNTEAFF.

This sequence joins TRBV27 and TRBJ2-6, with D possibly being TRBD1 (6 bases). Trimming took off 3 bases at V and 13 bases at J, with 19 bases between the two ends. This CDR3 comprises 15 residues. Germline CDR1 reads MNHEY; CDR2 reads SMNVEV (reference sequence). For the CDR3, the DNA is TGTGCCAGCAGTTTTGGGGGCAGGGGAATAGGGGTCCTGACTTTC. Protein product: CASSFGGRGIGVLTF.

The rearrangement uses TRBV29-1 and TRBJ1-1; weak D call: TRBD1 (6 bases). V lost 5 bases to trimming and J lost 0 bases, with 22 bases between them. The CDR3 spans 17 residues. The germline CDR1 and CDR2 sequences are SQVTM and ANQGSEA. The CDR3 here is CSVLETWDTAMNTEAFF. CDR3 in DNA: TGCAGCGTTTTGGAAACCTGGGACACCGCTATGAACACTGAAGCTTTCTTT.

This chain connects TRBV7-2 to TRBJ1-2; D perhaps matches TRBD1 (5 bases). Germline CDR1 reads SGHTA; CDR2 reads FQGNSA. V was shortened by 5 bases and J by 3 bases, with 7 bases between the two germline ends. The CDR3 is 12 residues long. Written as DNA, the CDR3 is TGTGCCAGCAGCCCGACAGACTATGGCTACACCTTC. It codes for CASSPTDYGYTF.

Notes on this clone: The same CDR3 arises from other DNA sequences in this sample as well. This CDR3 reads CASSLVLAEYNEQFF. Here the CDR3 DNA reads TGTGCCAGCAGCTTAGTACTAGCGGAATACAATGAGCAGTTCTTC. This rearrangement joins TRBV7-9 to TRBJ2-1; TRBD2 matches at 8 bases. Trimming at V came to 1 base and at J to 4 bases, leaving 3 bases not matched to a gene. CDR3 length equals 15 residues. The germline CDR1 and CDR2 sequences are SEHNR and FQNEAQ (reference sequence).

This clone has only a few counts. This chain uses TRBV7-2 with TRBJ2-1; D not resolved. V was cut by 3 bases and J by 6 bases, with 9 bases left in between. CDR1 and CDR2 (germline): SGHTA, FQGNSA. CDR3 length: 13 residues. The CDR3 loop is CASSFKLVNEQFF. In nucleotides, the CDR3 is TGTGCCAGCAGCTTTAAACTGGTCAATGAGCAGTTCTTC.

The chain employs TRBV28 and TRBJ2-1; 9 bases match TRBD2. Germline assignment: CDR1 MDHEN and CDR2 SYDVKM. This CDR3 spans 14 amino acids. J was trimmed by 10 bases and V by 5 bases; bases with no gene match: 9. The CDR3 sequence: CASSQAGGYGEQFF. The CDR3 DNA reads TGTGCCAGCAGTCAAGCGGGGGGTTACGGCGAGCAGTTCTTC.

J is TRBJ1-5 and V is TRBV4-2, with 7 nucleotides matching TRBD1. Germline CDR1 LGHNA, CDR2 YNFKEQ. This CDR3 has 15 amino acids. Losses at the gene ends were 2 bases for V and 2 bases for J; bases not matched to a gene: 3. CDR3 protein: CASSQPGTGNQPQHF. CDR3 DNA sequence: TGTGCCAGCAGCCAACCCGGGACAGGCAATCAGCCCCAGCATTTT.